One and the same sample provided the 27 T cell receptor beta chains below, sequenced in a study of control samples from healthy donors and cancer patients. This table comes from immunoSEQ multiplex PCR, and its TCRdb copy is limited to in-frame clones, with some not included. This table has some 79,000 clones, approximately 93% appearing once. Sequences were obtained from PBMCs. The receptors come from a woman between 35 and 50 years old with lung cancer.

The chain joins TRBV6-5 to TRBJ2-3; TRBD1 aligns across 7 bases. V was clipped by 6 bases and J by 2 bases; unmatched bases: 8. CDR3 length equals 15 residues. CDR1 is MNHEY and CDR2 is SVGAGI in the germline V gene. The CDR3 loop reads CASRSDRANTDTQYF. The CDR3 DNA reads TGTGCCAGCAGATCCGACAGGGCAAACACAGATACGCAGTATTTT.

On this clone: This CDR3 is also generated by other DNA sequences in the sample. The chain carries TRBV25-1 and TRBJ2-3; no definite D call. V shed 0 bases and J shed 6 bases, with 4 bases lying between them. CDR1 is MGHDK, CDR2 SYGVNS, per germline. The CDR3 sequence is 12 residues long. CDR3: CASSEYVDTQYF. The DNA of the CDR3 is TGTGCCAGCAGTGAATACGTTGATACGCAGTATTTT.

The chain employs TRBV2 and TRBJ2-3, with 9 bases lining up with TRBD1. Per the germline V gene, CDR1 is SNHLY and CDR2 is FYNNEI. After removal of 5 bases from V and 9 bases from J, the junction contained 15 bases not matched to a gene. This CDR3 has 16 amino acids. The CDR3 loop is CASSTGTGMLQGTQYF. CDR3 coding DNA: TGTGCCAGCAGTACCGGGACAGGGATGCTCCAAGGCACGCAGTATTTT.

The gene calls are TRBV4-1 and TRBJ1-5, with 7 bases fitting TRBD1. The CDR3 length is 14 residues. Germline CDR1 and CDR2: MGHRA and YSYEKL. Trimming cost V 4 bases and J 3 bases; bases outside gene matches: 3. The CDR3 sequence: CASSRTGTNQPQHF. CDR3 DNA sequence: TGCGCCAGCAGCCGGACAGGAACCAATCAGCCCCAGCATTTT.

This clone was detected only once. The genes are TRBV29-1 and TRBJ2-1; unclear D gene. This CDR3 is 11 amino acids long. Germline V gene lookup returns CDR1 SQVTM and CDR2 ANQGSEA. V was clipped by 3 bases and J by 13 bases, with 13 bases between them. The CDR3 nucleotides are TGCAGCGTTGAGCCGGGTCCTGAACAGTTCTTC. It translates to CSVEPGPEQFF.

The V call is TRBV12-3 or TRBV12-4, the J call TRBJ2-1; D not certain. This CDR3 comprises 12 residues. The V gene lost 3 bases and the J gene lost 5 bases, with 5 bases spanning the gap. The CDR3 spells CASSLHDNEQFF. DNA of the CDR3: TGTGCCAGCAGTTTGCACGACAATGAGCAGTTCTTC.

The chain has TRBV5-1 and TRBJ1-1; no definite D call. This CDR3 is 15 amino acids long. V was shortened by 0 bases and J by 4 bases, with 13 bases between the two germline ends. CDR1 is SGHRS and CDR2 is YFSETQ in the germline V gene. The CDR3 loop reads CASSLDLWAGTEAFF. CDR3 DNA sequence: TGCGCCAGCAGCTTGGATCTGTGGGCTGGCACTGAAGCTTTCTTT.

The chain employs TRBV12-3 or TRBV12-4 and TRBJ2-6; 8 bases are shared with TRBD1. With V trimmed by 8 bases and J by 15 bases, 12 bases remained unmatched. CDR3 length: 13 amino acids. The CDR3 DNA follows: TGTGCCAGCGTACAGGGGGTGACATTCAACCTGACTTTC. It encodes CASVQGVTFNLTF.

The chain carries TRBV5-1 and TRBJ2-3, with 7 bases lining up with TRBD1. V was clipped by 6 bases and J by 2 bases; unmatched bases: 6. CDR1 is SGHRS and CDR2 is YFSETQ in the germline V gene. This CDR3 contains 14 residues. CDR3 DNA: TGCGCCAGCACGCCGGGACAGAACACAGATACGCAGTATTTT. It encodes CASTPGQNTDTQYF.

The V and J genes are TRBV28 and TRBJ1-1, with a tentative D call TRBD1 (6 bases). V was pared by 6 bases and J by 11 bases, with 16 bases between. The CDR3 sequence is 12 residues long. Germline CDR1 is MDHEN and CDR2 is SYDVKM. The chain's CDR3 is CASRQDSPGAFF. DNA of the CDR3: TGTGCCAGCAGACAGGACAGTCCAGGGGCTTTCTTT. Combining the CDR3 with reference TRBV28 and TRBJ1-1 gives the whole variable domain DVKVTQSSRYLVKRTGEKVFLECVQDMDHENMFWYRQDPGLGLRLIYFSYDVKMKEKGDIPEGYSVSREKKERFSLILESASTNQTSMYLCASRQDSPGAFFGQGTRLTVV.

The V gene is TRBV4-1, the J gene TRBJ2-7; possibly TRBD1 for D (7 bases). In germline, CDR1 is MGHRA, CDR2 YSYEKL. V was cut by 0 bases and J by 5 bases, with 20 bases left in between. This CDR3 contains 17 residues. The CDR3 coding sequence is TGCGCCAGCAGCCAAGAACCTACGACAGGGAGGTCGGACGAGCAGTACTTC. As protein: CASSQEPTTGRSDEQYF.

The rearrangement joins TRBV19 to TRBJ2-7; D possibly uses TRBD1 or TRBD2 (5 bases each). CDR1 and CDR2 from the germline V gene are LNHDA and SQIVND (reference sequence). There are 13 residues in the CDR3. Trimming cost V 2 bases and J 3 bases, with 8 bases left between them. CDR3 region: CASSIQGDYEQYF. CDR3 DNA: TGTGCCAGTAGTATACAGGGAGACTACGAGCAGTACTTC.

The V gene is TRBV6-6, the J gene TRBJ2-5, with D unclear. This CDR3 contains 13 residues. CDR1 and CDR2 from the germline V gene are MNHNY and SVGAGI (reference sequence). The ends were cut back, 2 bases at V and 3 bases at J, with 7 bases in the middle. CDR3 nucleotides: TGTGCCAGCAGTTACCGGCCAGAAGAGACCCAGTACTTC. Encoded protein: CASSYRPEETQYF.

The chain employs TRBV19 and TRBJ1-5; no firm D call. This CDR3 contains 12 residues. Trimming cost V 4 bases and J 5 bases, with 6 bases left between them. In germline, CDR1 is LNHDA, CDR2 SQIVND (reference sequence). The CDR3 sequence: CASSKWDQPQHF. The CDR3 nucleotides read TGTGCCAGTAGTAAGTGGGATCAGCCCCAGCATTTT.

This chain joins TRBV2 and TRBJ1-5; TRBD1 is a possible D gene (6 bases). Deletions cut 11 bases from V and 4 bases from J, with 21 bases between. The CDR3 runs to 15 residues. Germline assignment: CDR1 SNHLY and CDR2 FYNNEI. CDR3 DNA sequence: TGTGCCTCGGGCCTGGGCAGGGGAGAAAATCAGCCCCAGCATTTT. Encoded protein: CASGLGRGENQPQHF.

This chain uses TRBV7-9 with TRBJ2-7; D not resolved. The CDR3 runs 15 residues. The V and J ends lost 7 bases and 2 bases respectively, with 18 bases between them. Germline CDR1 reads SEHNR; CDR2 reads FQNEAQ (reference sequence). Here the CDR3 DNA reads TGTGCCAGCAACAGCTTAGCACTTCCTGCCTACGAGCAGTACTTC. Protein product: CASNSLALPAYEQYF. The full variable domain, its missing parts supplied by reference TRBV7-9 and TRBJ2-7, is DTGVSQNPRHKITKRGQNVTFRCDPISEHNRLYWYRQTLGQGPEFLTYFQNEAQLEKSRLLSDRFSAERPKGSFSTLEIQRTEQGDSAMYLCASNSLALPAYEQYFGPGTRLTVT.

The chain has TRBV24-1 and TRBJ2-5; a possible D gene is TRBD1 (5 bases). With 3 bases removed from V and 5 bases from J, the gap between germline ends came to 15 bases. The CDR3 is made up of 15 amino acids. Germline V gene data show CDR1 as KGHDR and CDR2 as SFDVKD. CDR3 amino acids: CATSDQDRSRETQYF. The CDR3 DNA reads as TGTGCCACCAGTGATCAAGACAGATCCAGGGAGACCCAGTACTTC.

V usage is TRBV6-5 and J usage is TRBJ1-5; 7 nucleotides align to TRBD1. The CDR3 totals 14 residues. Unmatched junction bases numbered 3, after V lost 2 bases and J lost 5 bases. Germline assignment: CDR1 MNHEY and CDR2 SVGAGI. The CDR3 sequence: CASSYQGGHQPQHF. The DNA for the CDR3 is TGTGCCAGCAGTTACCAGGGGGGGCATCAGCCCCAGCATTTT.

The J gene is TRBJ1-2, the V gene TRBV9; maybe TRBD1 (5 bases). CDR3 length: 14 amino acids. Germline assignment: CDR1 SGDLS and CDR2 YYNGEE. V was shortened by 1 base and J by 3 bases, with 10 bases between the two germline ends. This chain's CDR3 is CASSVNSGYYGYTF. Here the CDR3 DNA reads TGTGCCAGCAGCGTAAATTCAGGGTACTATGGCTACACCTTC.

The chain couples TRBV5-1 to TRBJ1-1; 10 bases line up with TRBD1. J lost 4 bases, V lost 4 bases, and 4 bases had no gene match. CDR3 length: 14 residues. CDR1 and CDR2 (germline): SGHRS, YFSETQ. The CDR3 DNA follows: TGCGCCAGCAGCATCGGACAGGGGGGCACTGAAGCTTTCTTT. It specifies CASSIGQGGTEAFF.

This chain uses TRBV12-3 or TRBV12-4 with TRBJ1-1, with D tentatively TRBD1 (5 bases). The V gene lost 3 bases and the J gene lost 5 bases, with 10 bases spanning the gap. This CDR3 region has 13 residues. The CDR3: CASSLGTATEAFF. DNA for the CDR3: TGTGCCAGCAGTTTGGGGACGGCTACTGAAGCTTTCTTT.

This chain joins TRBV6-5 and TRBJ1-3; the D gene is possibly TRBD1 (5 bases). V dropped 2 bases and J dropped 2 bases, with 10 bases sitting between them. CDR1 is MNHEY, CDR2 SVGAGI, per germline. The CDR3 has 15 residues. As DNA, the CDR3 is TGTGCCAGCAGTTACGACAGACGGACTGGAAACACCATATATTTT. It codes for CASSYDRRTGNTIYF.

This chain joins TRBV5-1 and TRBJ1-6; no definite D call. V lost 7 bases and J lost 4, with 12 bases in between. Germline lookup yields CDR1 SGHRS and CDR2 YFSETQ. CDR3 length: 14 residues. CDR3 in DNA: TGCGCCAGCCAGGAGACACAATATAATTCACCCCTCCACTTT. Its protein product is CASQETQYNSPLHF.

The chain is built from TRBV19 and TRBJ2-7; 8 nucleotides match TRBD2. In germline, CDR1 is LNHDA, CDR2 SQIVND (reference sequence). V gave up 1 base and J gave up 4 bases; unmatched junction bases: 3. There are 14 residues in the CDR3. The CDR3 nucleotides are TGTGCCAGTAGTATAGGAGGGACTAGGTACGAGCAGTACTTC. Its translation is CASSIGGTRYEQYF.

The CDR3, as DNA: TGTGCCAGCAGCCTTGGAGGAAGTGAAGCTTTCTTT. This codes for CASSLGGSEAFF. V and J are TRBV3-1 (or the pseudogene TRBV3-2) and TRBJ1-1; D call uncertain. Germline assignment: CDR1 LGHDT and CDR2 YNNKEL (reference sequence). V lost 4 bases, J lost 7 bases, and 10 bases lay in between. CDR3 length: 12 residues.

The chain recombines TRBV29-1 with TRBJ1-4; unclear D gene. The CDR3 covers 13 residues. V lost 2 bases and J lost 3, with 7 bases in between. From germline, CDR1 is SQVTM and CDR2 ANQGSEA. CDR3 DNA: TGCAGCGTTGAACGGCAGCCTAATGAAAAACTGTTTTTT. Its protein product is CSVERQPNEKLFF.

V and J are TRBV3-1 (or the pseudogene TRBV3-2) and TRBJ1-1; D remains unclear. Germline CDR1 and CDR2: LGHDT and YNNKEL (reference sequence). The length of the CDR3 is 11 residues. Trimming took 5 bases from V and 0 from J, leaving 1 base between them. The CDR3 spells CASSMNTEAFF. CDR3 nucleotides: TGTGCCAGCAGCATGAACACTGAAGCTTTCTTT.